A single sample is the source of the 21 T cell receptor beta chains below, sequenced in a study of blood T cell repertoires in COVID-19. Only in-frame clones appear in the TCRdb table, and some are missing; sequencing was by immunoSEQ multiplex PCR. The sample yields some 230,000 clones, approximately 83% seen once. Source material: peripheral blood. The receptors shown here come from an older woman with acute or convalescent COVID-19.

The chain combines TRBV11-3 with TRBJ2-7; possible D gene TRBD2, 5 bases. CDR1 is SGHNT and CDR2 is YENEEA in the germline V gene. V was clipped by 2 bases and J by 3 bases, with 8 bases between them. The CDR3 runs to 13 residues. For the CDR3, the DNA is TGTGCCAGCAGCTTAAGTGCGGGCTACGAGCAGTACTTC. It encodes CASSLSAGYEQYF.

The V call is TRBV12-3 or TRBV12-4, the J call TRBJ1-6; no clear D gene. The CDR3 length is 13 residues. V lost 7 bases and J 10 bases, leaving 14 bases between the germline ends. CDR3 region: CASKLGGLSPLHF. The CDR3 region has the DNA TGTGCCAGCAAGCTCGGCGGGTTGTCACCCCTCCACTTT.

The CDR3 nucleotides read TGCGCCAGCAGCCAGTTCGGGGGATGGGTGAGCACTGAAGCTTTCTTT. Translation gives CASSQFGGWVSTEAFF. This rearrangement joins TRBV4-1 to TRBJ1-1; tentatively, D is TRBD1 (5 bases). This CDR3 has 16 amino acids. Germline V gene lookup returns CDR1 MGHRA and CDR2 YSYEKL. V gave up 3 bases and J gave up 4 bases, with 18 bases separating them.

Only one count was recorded for this clone. The chain employs TRBV7-9 and TRBJ2-4; D is possibly TRBD2 (6 bases). The CDR3 is made up of 12 amino acids. CDR1 and CDR2 (germline): SEHNR, FQNEAQ (reference sequence). The V end was cut by 8 bases, the J end by 5 bases, with 10 bases between. The CDR3, as DNA: TGTGCCAGCTCGTGGGGGGAAAACATTCAGTACTTC. Protein: CASSWGENIQYF.

As concerns this clone: This may be a read error, as it is one base from a much larger clone. Other DNA sequences in this sample translate to the same CDR3. The chain combines TRBV5-4 with TRBJ1-1; D is undetermined. The CDR3 totals 15 residues. The V end lost 2 bases, the J end lost 5 bases, and 16 bases lay between the germline ends. Germline V gene data show CDR1 as SGHNT and CDR2 as YYREEE (reference sequence). This CDR3 reads CASSFGRGGRTEAFF. CDR3 bases: TGTGCCAGCAGCTTCGGGCGGGGTGGGAGGACTGAAGCTTTCTTT.

This chain links TRBV6-2 or TRBV6-3 with TRBJ1-2; perhaps TRBD1 as D (6 bases). The CDR3 runs to 12 residues. V lost 5 bases, J lost 6 bases, and 10 bases lay in between. Per germline, CDR1 MNHEY and CDR2 SVGEGT. CDR3 residues: CASSPRTDGYTF. The CDR3 DNA is TGTGCCAGCAGTCCCCGGACAGATGGCTACACCTTC.

V gene TRBV7-9 combines with J gene TRBJ2-7, with 7 positions matching TRBD1. This CDR3 has 15 amino acids. Losses at the gene ends were 6 bases for V and 10 bases for J; bases not matched to a gene: 18. CDR1 is SEHNR and CDR2 is FQNEAQ in the germline V gene (reference sequence). The CDR3 region is CASSPELGYRGVQYF. In nucleotides, the CDR3 is TGTGCCAGCAGTCCGGAGCTAGGTTACAGGGGAGTTCAGTACTTC.

The V gene is TRBV12-3 or TRBV12-4, the J gene TRBJ1-1; D might be TRBD1 (5 bases). The CDR3 has 10 amino acids. V lost 8 bases to trimming and J lost 8 bases, with 9 bases between them. The CDR3 DNA reads TGTGCCAGCGGCCCAGGGGAAGCTTTCTTT. Protein: CASGPGEAFF.

The rearrangement links TRBV27 to TRBJ2-7; 9 nucleotides align to TRBD1. Germline V gives CDR1 MNHEY, CDR2 SMNVEV (reference sequence). V dropped 2 bases and J dropped 3; count of bases not matched to a gene: 8. CDR3 length: 16 amino acids. The CDR3 region has the DNA TGTGCCAGCAGTTTAAAATGGGGACAGGGCGACTACGAGCAGTACTTC. Amino acids: CASSLKWGQGDYEQYF.

This chain connects TRBV18 to TRBJ2-1; D is possibly TRBD1 (6 bases). V was trimmed by 3 bases and J by 5 bases, leaving 8 bases between them. This CDR3 contains 13 residues. Germline CDR1 and CDR2: KGHSH and LQKENI. In DNA, the CDR3 is TGTGCCAGCTCACCGGGGGCAGACAATGAGCAGTTCTTC. This sequence encodes CASSPGADNEQFF.

This chain links TRBV5-8 with TRBJ2-2; TRBD2 is a possible D gene (5 bases). Germline V gene lookup returns CDR1 SGHTS and CDR2 YDEGEE. V lost 0 bases to trimming and J lost 6 bases, with 12 bases between them. The CDR3 loop spans 15 amino acids. The CDR3 DNA is TGTGCCAGCAGCTTGGGTCTAGCCTCCGCCGGGGAGCTGTTTTTT. Its translation is CASSLGLASAGELFF. Supplemented by reference TRBV5-8 and TRBJ2-2, the full variable domain reads EAGVTQSPTHLIKTRGQQATLRCSPISGHTSVYWYQQALGLGLQFLLWYDEGEERNRGNFPPRFSGRQFPNYSSELNVNALELEDSALYLCASSLGLASAGELFFGEGSRLTVL.

The chain uses TRBV4-1 and TRBJ2-1; weak D call: TRBD1 (6 bases). Germline V gene sequence: CDR1 MGHRA, CDR2 YSYEKL. The CDR3 spans 15 residues. Trimming left V 10 bases short and J 2 bases short, with 18 bases between. In nucleotides, the CDR3 is TGCGCCACGGACTTCCAGGGGCCTACCTACAATGAGCAGTTCTTC. This translates into CATDFQGPTYNEQFF.

The genes are TRBV10-1 and TRBJ1-1; D gene ambiguous. Deletions cut 6 bases from V and 4 bases from J, with 18 bases between. The germline V gene has CDR1 WNHNN and CDR2 SYGVQD (reference sequence). This CDR3 spans 15 amino acids. The CDR3 loop is CASRLTENRGTEAFF. The CDR3 region has the DNA TGCGCCAGCAGATTAACAGAGAACCGTGGCACTGAAGCTTTCTTT.

The rearrangement links TRBV11-2 to TRBJ1-3; 7 bases match TRBD1. The V gene end was trimmed by 6 bases and the J gene end by 2 bases; junction bases not matched to a gene: 4. This CDR3 contains 14 residues. From germline, CDR1 is SGHAT and CDR2 FQNNGV. The CDR3 is CASRSTGAGNTIYF. DNA of the CDR3: TGTGCCAGCAGATCAACAGGGGCTGGAAACACCATATATTTT.

The J gene is TRBJ1-2, the V gene TRBV7-2; TRBD1 aligns across 7 bases. The CDR3 totals 17 residues. Germline CDR1 reads SGHTA; CDR2 reads FQGNSA. The trim removed 2 bases at V and 7 bases at J, leaving 16 bases unmatched. The CDR3 is CASSLPRDPRGRSGYTF. The DNA of the CDR3 is TGTGCCAGCAGCTTACCCCGCGATCCTAGGGGGCGTAGTGGCTACACCTTC.

V usage is TRBV12-3 or TRBV12-4 and J usage is TRBJ1-2; D remains ambiguous. Deletions cut 6 bases from V and 11 bases from J, with 19 bases between. This CDR3 is built from 13 residues. CDR3 DNA: TGTGCCAGCAGAAAAGGGCCCCCCGGGAGATACACCTTC. It yields the protein CASRKGPPGRYTF.

The chain combines TRBV11-3 with TRBJ2-1; 11 bases line up with TRBD1. CDR3 length: 16 residues. The J segment lost 2 bases and the V segment lost 4 bases, leaving 4 bases of the junction unmatched. Germline V gives CDR1 SGHNT, CDR2 YENEEA. CDR3 residues: CASSSRTGGAYNEQFF. DNA of the CDR3: TGTGCCAGCAGCTCCCGGACAGGGGGCGCCTACAATGAGCAGTTCTTC.

V is TRBV11-2 and J is TRBJ2-1; no clear D. Trimming shortened V by 3 bases and J by 8 bases, and 11 bases separated the two germline ends. The length of the CDR3 is 13 residues. Germline V gene sequence: CDR1 SGHAT, CDR2 FQNNGV. The CDR3 spells CASSFVRGDEQFF. The CDR3 DNA sequence: TGTGCCAGCAGCTTCGTCCGAGGAGATGAGCAGTTCTTC.

The CDR3 spells CASSLNRGTYGYTF. DNA for the CDR3: TGCGCCAGCAGCCTAAATAGGGGAACCTATGGCTACACCTTC. V gene TRBV4-1 combines with J gene TRBJ1-2; a weak D match, TRBD1 (5 bases). Germline V lookup: CDR1 MGHRA, CDR2 YSYEKL. V was pared by 4 bases and J by 4 bases, with 13 bases between. This CDR3 is built from 14 residues.

This clone has just one count. The chain couples TRBV4-1 to TRBJ2-5, with D perhaps TRBD2 (6 bases). This CDR3 spans 13 amino acids. Trimming took 2 bases from V and 5 from J, leaving 9 bases between them. The germline CDR1 and CDR2 sequences are MGHRA and YSYEKL. The CDR3 region is CASSQFAGETQYF. CDR3 coding DNA: TGCGCCAGCAGCCAATTCGCGGGGGAGACCCAGTACTTC.

The rearrangement uses TRBV12-3 or TRBV12-4 and TRBJ1-1, with TRBD1 as a possible D gene (5 bases). V was clipped by 3 bases and J by 6 bases, with 8 bases between them. The CDR3 totals 12 residues. As DNA, the CDR3 is TGTGCCAGCAGTTTCCAGGGCGCTGAAGCTTTCTTT. Translation gives CASSFQGAEAFF.